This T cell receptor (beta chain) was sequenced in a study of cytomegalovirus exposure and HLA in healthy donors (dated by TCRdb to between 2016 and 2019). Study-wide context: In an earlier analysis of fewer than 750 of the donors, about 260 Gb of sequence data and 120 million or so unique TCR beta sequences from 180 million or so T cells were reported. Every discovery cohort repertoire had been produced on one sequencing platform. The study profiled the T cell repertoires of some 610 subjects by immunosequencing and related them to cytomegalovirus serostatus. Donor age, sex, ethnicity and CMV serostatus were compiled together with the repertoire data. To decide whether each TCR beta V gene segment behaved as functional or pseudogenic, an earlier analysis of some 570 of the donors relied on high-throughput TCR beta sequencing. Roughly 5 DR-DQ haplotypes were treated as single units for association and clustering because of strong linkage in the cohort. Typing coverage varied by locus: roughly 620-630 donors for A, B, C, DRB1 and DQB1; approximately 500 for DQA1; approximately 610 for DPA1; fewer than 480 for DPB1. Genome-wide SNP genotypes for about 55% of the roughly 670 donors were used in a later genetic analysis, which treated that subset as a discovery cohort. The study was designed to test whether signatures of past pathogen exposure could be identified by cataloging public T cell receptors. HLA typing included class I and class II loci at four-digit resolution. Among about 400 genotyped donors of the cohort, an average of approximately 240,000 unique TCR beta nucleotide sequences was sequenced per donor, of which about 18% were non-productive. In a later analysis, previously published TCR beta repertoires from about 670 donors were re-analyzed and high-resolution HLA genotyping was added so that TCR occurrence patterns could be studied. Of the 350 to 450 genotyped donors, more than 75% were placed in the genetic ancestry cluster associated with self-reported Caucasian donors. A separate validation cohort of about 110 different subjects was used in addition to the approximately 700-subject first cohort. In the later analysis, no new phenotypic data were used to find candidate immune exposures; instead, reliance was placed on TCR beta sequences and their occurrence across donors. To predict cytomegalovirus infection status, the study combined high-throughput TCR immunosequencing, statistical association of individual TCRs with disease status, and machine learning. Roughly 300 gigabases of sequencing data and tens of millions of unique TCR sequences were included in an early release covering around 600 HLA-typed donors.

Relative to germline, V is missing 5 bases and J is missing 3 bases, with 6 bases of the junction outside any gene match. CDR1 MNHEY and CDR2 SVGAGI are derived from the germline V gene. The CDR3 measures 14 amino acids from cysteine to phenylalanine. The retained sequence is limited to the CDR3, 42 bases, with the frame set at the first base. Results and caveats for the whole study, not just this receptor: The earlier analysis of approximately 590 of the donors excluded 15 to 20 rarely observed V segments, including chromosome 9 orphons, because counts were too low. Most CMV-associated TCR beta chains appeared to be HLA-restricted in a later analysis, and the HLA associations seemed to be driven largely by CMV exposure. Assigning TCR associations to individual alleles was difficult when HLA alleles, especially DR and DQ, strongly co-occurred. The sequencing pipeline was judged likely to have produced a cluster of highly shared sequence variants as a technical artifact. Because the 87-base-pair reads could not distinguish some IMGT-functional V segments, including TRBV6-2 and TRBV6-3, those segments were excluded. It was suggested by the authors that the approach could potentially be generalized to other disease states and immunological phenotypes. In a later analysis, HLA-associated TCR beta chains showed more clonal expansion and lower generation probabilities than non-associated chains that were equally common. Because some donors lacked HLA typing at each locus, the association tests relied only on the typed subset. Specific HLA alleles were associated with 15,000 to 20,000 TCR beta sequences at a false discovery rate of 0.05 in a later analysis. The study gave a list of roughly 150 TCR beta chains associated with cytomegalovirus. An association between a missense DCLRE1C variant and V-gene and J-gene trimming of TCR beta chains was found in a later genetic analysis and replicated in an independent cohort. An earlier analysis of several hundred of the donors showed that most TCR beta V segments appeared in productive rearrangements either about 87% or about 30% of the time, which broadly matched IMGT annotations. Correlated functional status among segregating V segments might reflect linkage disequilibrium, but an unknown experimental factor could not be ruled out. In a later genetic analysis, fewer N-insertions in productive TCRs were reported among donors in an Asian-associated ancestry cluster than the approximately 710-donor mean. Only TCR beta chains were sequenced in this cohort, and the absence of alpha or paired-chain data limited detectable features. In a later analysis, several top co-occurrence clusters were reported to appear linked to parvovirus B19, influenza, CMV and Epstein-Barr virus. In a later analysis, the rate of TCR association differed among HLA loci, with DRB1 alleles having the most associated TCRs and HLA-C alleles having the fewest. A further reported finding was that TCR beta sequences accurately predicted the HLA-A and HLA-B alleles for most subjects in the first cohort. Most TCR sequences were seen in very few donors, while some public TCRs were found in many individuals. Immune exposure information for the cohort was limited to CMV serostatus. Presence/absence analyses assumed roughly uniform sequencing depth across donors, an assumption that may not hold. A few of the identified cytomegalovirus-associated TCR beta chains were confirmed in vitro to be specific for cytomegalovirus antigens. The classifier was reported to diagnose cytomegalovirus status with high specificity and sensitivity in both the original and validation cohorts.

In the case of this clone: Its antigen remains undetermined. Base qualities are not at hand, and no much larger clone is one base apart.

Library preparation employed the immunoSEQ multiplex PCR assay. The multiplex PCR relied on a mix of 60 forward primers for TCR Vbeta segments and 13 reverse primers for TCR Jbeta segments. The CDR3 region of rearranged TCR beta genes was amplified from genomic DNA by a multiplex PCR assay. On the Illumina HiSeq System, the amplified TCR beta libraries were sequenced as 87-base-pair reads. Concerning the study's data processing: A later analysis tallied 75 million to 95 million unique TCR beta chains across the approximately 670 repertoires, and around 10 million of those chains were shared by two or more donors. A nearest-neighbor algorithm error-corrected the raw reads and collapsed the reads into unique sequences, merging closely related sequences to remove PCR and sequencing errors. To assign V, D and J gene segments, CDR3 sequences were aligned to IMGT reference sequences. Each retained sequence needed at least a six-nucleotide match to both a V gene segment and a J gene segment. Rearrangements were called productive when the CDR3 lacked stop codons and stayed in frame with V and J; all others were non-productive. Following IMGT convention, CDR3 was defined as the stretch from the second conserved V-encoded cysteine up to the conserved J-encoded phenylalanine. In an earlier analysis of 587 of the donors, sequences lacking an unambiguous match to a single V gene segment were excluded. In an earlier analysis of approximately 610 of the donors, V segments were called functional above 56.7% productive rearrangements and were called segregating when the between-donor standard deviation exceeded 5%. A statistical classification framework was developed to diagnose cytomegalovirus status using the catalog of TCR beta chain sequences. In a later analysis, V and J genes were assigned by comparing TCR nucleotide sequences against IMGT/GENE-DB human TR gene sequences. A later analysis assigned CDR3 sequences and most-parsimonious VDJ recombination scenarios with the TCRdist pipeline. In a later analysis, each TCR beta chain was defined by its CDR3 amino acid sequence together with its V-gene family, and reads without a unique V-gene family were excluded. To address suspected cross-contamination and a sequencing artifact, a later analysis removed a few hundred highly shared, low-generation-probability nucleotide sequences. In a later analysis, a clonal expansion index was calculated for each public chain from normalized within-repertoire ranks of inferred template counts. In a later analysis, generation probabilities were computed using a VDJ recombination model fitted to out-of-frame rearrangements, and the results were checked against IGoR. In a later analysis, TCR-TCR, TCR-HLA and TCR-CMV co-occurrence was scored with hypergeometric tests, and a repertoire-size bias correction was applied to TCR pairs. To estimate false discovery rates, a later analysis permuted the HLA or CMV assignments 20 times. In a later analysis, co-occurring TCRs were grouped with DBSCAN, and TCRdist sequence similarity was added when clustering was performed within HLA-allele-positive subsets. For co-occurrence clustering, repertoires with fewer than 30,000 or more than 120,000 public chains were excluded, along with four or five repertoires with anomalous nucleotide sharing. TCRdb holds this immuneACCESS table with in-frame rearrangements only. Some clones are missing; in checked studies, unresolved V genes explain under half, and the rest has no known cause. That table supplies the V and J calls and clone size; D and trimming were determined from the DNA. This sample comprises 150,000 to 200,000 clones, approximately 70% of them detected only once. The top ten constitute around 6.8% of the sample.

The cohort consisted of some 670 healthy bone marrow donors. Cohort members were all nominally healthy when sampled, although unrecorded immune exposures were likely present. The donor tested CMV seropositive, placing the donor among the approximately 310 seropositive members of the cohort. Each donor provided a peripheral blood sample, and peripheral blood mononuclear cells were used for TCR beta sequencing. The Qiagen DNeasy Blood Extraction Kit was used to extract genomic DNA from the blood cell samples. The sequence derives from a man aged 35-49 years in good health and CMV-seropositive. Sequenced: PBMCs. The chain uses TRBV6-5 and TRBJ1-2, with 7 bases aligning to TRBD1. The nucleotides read TGTGCCAGCAGTGACAGGGAGGCAGACTATGGCTACACCTTC. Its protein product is CASSDREADYGYTF.